The subject of this entry is one TCR beta chain. The antigen remains undetermined. This entry comes from a study of cytomegalovirus exposure and HLA in healthy donors. Overall study context: It was reported in a later analysis that the 120 validation repertoires used the same platform as the approximately 600 first-cohort repertoires. The study, taken as a whole, reports: First-cohort TCR clusters were later found to tend to co-occur in the 120 or so validation repertoires. Three of the chains that were CMV-associated were confirmed in vitro to be specific for CMV antigens. Some TCR beta chains (164 of them) were listed as cytomegalovirus-associated.

Sequenced by immunoSEQ multiplex PCR; TCRdb stores in-frame clones only, minus some. The sample lists 100,000 to 150,000 clones, roughly 87% occurring once. This CDR3 has 14 amino acids. Looked up from germline, CDR1 is MNHEY and CDR2 is SMNVEV (reference sequence). After removal of 2 bases from V and 1 base from J, the junction contained 1 base not matched to a gene. The receptor's source is a woman between 18 and 29 years old in good health and CMV-seronegative. Sequenced: PBMCs. The chain couples TRBV27 to TRBJ1-1, with 7 bases that match TRBD1. CDR3 sequence: CASSLQGGNTEAFF. The DNA for the CDR3 is TGTGCCAGCAGTTTACAGGGGGGGAACACTGAAGCTTTCTTT.